The 21 T cell receptor beta chains in this list originate from one sample, sequenced in a study of T cell repertoires in cytomegalovirus infection (dated by TCRdb to the late 2010s). The listed sequencing device is Illumina HiSeq 1500. Through fastp at Q25 and MiXCR, TCRdb rebuilt clones from the public reads, retaining in-frame beta chains. Duplicate CDR3 protein sequences are folded into a single record with the most common DNA and genes. The sample data list 750,000 to 900,000 distinct CDR3 sequences, and approximately 32% of these were observed just once. The ten largest clones capture around 13% of the sample. Antigen specificity for these receptors is unknown. The treatment or condition label on this specimen signifies: in vitro stimulation with specific CMV peptide epitopes to enrich CMV-specific T cells. This material consisted of cultured CD8+ T cells from PBMCs, taken from culture after CMV antigen stimulation. These TCRs come from a human donor in good health (CMV status not recorded). Some clones in this sample may be carry-over from other donors' samples.

V usage is TRBV7-2 and J usage is TRBJ1-2, with 12 nucleotides matching TRBD1. V lost 4 bases to trimming and J lost 3 bases; unmatched junction nucleotides: 9. The CDR3 has 17 residues. Germline CDR1 SGHTA, CDR2 FQGNSA. The CDR3 here is CASSSSGTGGAYYGYTF. The CDR3 region has the DNA TGTGCCAGCAGCTCTTCCGGGACAGGGGGCGCATACTATGGCTACACCTTC.

This clonotype occurred a few times. J is TRBJ2-2 and V is TRBV9; D is ambiguous. The ends were cut back, 4 bases at V and 4 bases at J, with 20 bases in the middle. Germline assignment: CDR1 SGDLS and CDR2 YYNGEE. This CDR3 has 17 residues. The CDR3 protein is CASSPRNNVLPTGELFF. The CDR3 DNA reads TGTGCCAGCAGCCCCCGTAATAATGTACTCCCCACCGGGGAGCTGTTTTTT. Variable domain in full (rest from reference TRBV9 and TRBJ2-2): DSGVTQTPKHLITATGQRVTLRCSPRSGDLSVYWYQQSLDQGLQFLIQYYNGEERAKGNILERFSAQQFPDLHSELNLSSLELGDSALYFCASSPRNNVLPTGELFFGEGSRLTVL.

The V and J genes are TRBV6-2 or TRBV6-3 and TRBJ1-5; D uncertain. V lost 6 bases, J lost 0 bases, and 12 bases lay in between. CDR1 and CDR2 from the germline V gene are MNHEY and SVGEGT. There are 15 residues in the CDR3. CDR3 sequence: CASRSPGGSNQPQHF. CDR3 coding DNA: TGTGCCAGCAGGTCCCCGGGCGGTAGCAATCAGCCCCAGCATTTT.

This clonotype came up a few times. The CDR3, as DNA: TGTGCCAGCAGTTACGGTAGCGGGGGCTCCTACGAGCAGTACGTC. This sequence encodes CASSYGSGGSYEQYV. V is TRBV6-8 and J is TRBJ2-7, with 9 positions matching TRBD2. Germline V gives CDR1 MNHGY, CDR2 SAAAGT. The CDR3 loop spans 15 amino acids. V lost 2 bases and J lost 0; bases outside the gene matches: 2.

Here the CDR3 DNA reads TGTGCCAGAAGCTTGAGAGACAGGGTGATCAAGAGCTACACCTTC. Translating it yields CARSLRDRVIKSYTF. V gene TRBV5-3 combines with J gene TRBJ1-2; TRBD1 matches at 7 bases. TRBV5-3 is filed as an ORF, its function uncertain. This CDR3 comprises 15 residues. Trimming took 1 base from V and 9 from J; bases not matched to a gene: 12.

The chain couples TRBV27 to TRBJ1-6; a weak D match, TRBD1 (5 bases). The CDR3 is 14 residues long. The germline V gene encodes CDR1 MNHEY and CDR2 SMNVEV (reference sequence). V was clipped by 10 bases and J by 6 bases, with 16 bases between them. The CDR3 sequence: CATMGGVGNSPLHF. Here the CDR3 DNA reads TGTGCCACCATGGGAGGGGTAGGTAATTCACCCCTCCACTTT.

This clonotype was recorded at least ten times. The chain joins TRBV7-6 to TRBJ2-3; D is unresolved. This CDR3 contains 13 residues. V was cut by 3 bases and J by 3 bases, with 7 bases left in between. CDR1 and CDR2 (germline): SGHVS, FNYEAQ. In nucleotides, the CDR3 is TGTGCCAGCAGCTTTTTATTGACAGATACGCAGTATTTT. Its protein is CASSFLLTDTQYF. The variable domain in full, with the rest retrieved from reference TRBV7-6 and TRBJ2-3, is GAGVSQSPRYKVTKRGQDVALRCDPISGHVSLYWYRQALGQGPEFLTYFNYEAQQDKSGLPNDRFSAERPEGSISTLTIQRTEQRDSAMYRCASSFLLTDTQYFGPGTRLTVL.

DNA of the CDR3: TGTGCCACCAGTGATTTAAGTGAAGAAGAGACCCAGTACTTC. This codes for CATSDLSEEETQYF. V usage is TRBV24-1 and J usage is TRBJ2-5; no definite D call. Germline values: CDR1 KGHDR, CDR2 SFDVKD. Trimming shortened V by 1 base and J by 3 bases, and 8 bases separated the two germline ends. This CDR3 is built from 14 residues.

The gene calls are TRBV6-5 and TRBJ2-2; D is unresolved. The CDR3 contains 16 residues. CDR1 MNHEY and CDR2 SVGAGI come from the germline V gene. Trimming took off 4 bases at V and 0 bases at J, with 12 bases between the two ends. The chain's CDR3 is CASSSYTRANTGELFF. The CDR3 nucleotides are TGTGCCAGCAGTTCCTATACACGGGCGAACACCGGGGAGCTGTTTTTT.

The chain has TRBV12-3 or TRBV12-4 and TRBJ1-5, with D possibly being TRBD1 (5 bases). This CDR3 has 16 amino acids. Deletions cut 3 bases from V and 1 base from J, with 13 bases between. The CDR3 DNA sequence: TGTGCCAGCAGTTTGGGGGGGGTCAGAAGCAATCAGCCCCAGCATTTT. As protein: CASSLGGVRSNQPQHF.

This chain joins TRBV5-6 and TRBJ1-1; D is perhaps TRBD1 (6 bases). CDR3 length equals 12 residues. Trimming removed 4 bases from V and 11 bases from J, with 15 bases in between. The germline CDR1 and CDR2 sequences are SGHDT and YYEEEE. The CDR3 spells CASSTWTQGAFF. The CDR3 DNA reads TGTGCCAGCAGCACCTGGACCCAGGGGGCTTTCTTT.

This chain uses TRBV12-5 with TRBJ2-3, with TRBD2 as a possible D gene (6 bases). There are 15 residues in the CDR3. The germline gives CDR1 LGHNT, CDR2 FRNRAP. V lost 6 bases and J 0 bases, leaving 13 bases between the germline ends. The CDR3 nucleotides are TGTGCTAGTGGCCCGGGACTGTTTAGCACAGATACGCAGTATTTT. Its translation is CASGPGLFSTDTQYF.

In its sample, this clonotype was seen a few times. The V call is TRBV6-1, the J call TRBJ2-2; D perhaps matches TRBD2 (6 bases). V was cut by 0 bases and J by 3 bases, with 17 bases left in between. CDR1 is MNHNS, CDR2 SASEGT, per germline. This CDR3 has 18 amino acids. CDR3 coding DNA: TGTGCCAGCAGTGAAGCGCCCCTCAGGGACTTCCACACCGGGGAGCTGTTTTTT. It is translated as CASSEAPLRDFHTGELFF.

This clonotype was counted a few times. The chain has TRBV7-9 and TRBJ1-1; weak D call: TRBD1 (5 bases). The germline V gene encodes CDR1 SEHNR and CDR2 FQNEAQ (reference sequence). CDR3 length: 14 amino acids. Between the trimmed V and J ends, which lost 0 bases and 5 bases, there was a span of 10 bases. The CDR3 reads CASSLAGGSTEAFF. The CDR3 DNA follows: TGTGCCAGCAGCTTAGCGGGGGGGAGTACTGAAGCTTTCTTT. Complete variable domain (other parts from reference TRBV7-9 and TRBJ1-1): DTGVSQNPRHKITKRGQNVTFRCDPISEHNRLYWYRQTLGQGPEFLTYFQNEAQLEKSRLLSDRFSAERPKGSFSTLEIQRTEQGDSAMYLCASSLAGGSTEAFFGQGTRLTVV.

The chain has TRBV7-6 and TRBJ2-7; 8 bases map to TRBD2. Germline V lookup: CDR1 SGHVS, CDR2 FNYEAQ. V shed 1 base, J shed 2 bases, and the junction held 4 bases outside the gene matches. This CDR3 is built from 15 residues. CDR3 in amino acids: CASSLELAAAYEQYF. The CDR3 coding sequence is TGTGCCAGCAGCTTAGAACTAGCGGCTGCCTACGAGCAGTACTTC.

The gene calls are TRBV24-1 and TRBJ2-5; TRBD1 aligns across 7 bases. Germline trimming cut 7 bases from V and 7 bases from J; bases unmatched to any gene: 8. Germline V gene sequence: CDR1 KGHDR, CDR2 SFDVKD. The CDR3 extends over 13 amino acids. DNA of the CDR3: TGTGCCACCAGCTACAGGGGAGACGCGACCCAGTACTTC. Translated, it gives CATSYRGDATQYF.

This clonotype was counted a few times. The V gene is TRBV19, the J gene TRBJ1-5, with 7 bases aligning to TRBD1. V was pared by 7 bases and J by 6 bases, with 3 bases of the junction left unmatched. The CDR3 has 12 residues. Germline values: CDR1 LNHDA, CDR2 SQIVND (reference sequence). The CDR3 DNA sequence: TGTGCCAGTAAACAGGGGACTCAGCCCCAGCATTTT. Translated: CASKQGTQPQHF. Variable domain in full (rest from reference TRBV19 and TRBJ1-5): DGGITQSPKYLFRKEGQNVTLSCEQNLNHDAMYWYRQDPGQGLRLIYYSQIVNDFQKGDIAEGYSVSREKKESFPLTVTSAQKNPTAFYLCASKQGTQPQHFGDGTRLSIL.

This clonotype was picked up a small number of times. The rearrangement links TRBV6-5 to TRBJ1-3, with 8 bases lining up with TRBD1. With 6 bases clipped from V and 4 bases from J, the junction kept 11 bases outside the gene matches. This CDR3 comprises 16 residues. Germline CDR1 and CDR2: MNHEY and SVGAGI. CDR3 amino acids: CASSQHRGKGGNTIYF. CDR3 DNA sequence: TGTGCCAGCAGCCAACACAGGGGGAAGGGGGGAAACACCATATATTTT.

This clonotype occurred a few times. V usage is TRBV12-3 or TRBV12-4 and J usage is TRBJ2-3; 9 bases match TRBD2. With V trimmed by 5 bases and J by 2 bases, 8 bases remained unmatched. The CDR3 consists of 16 residues. The CDR3 sequence is CASSIAAGGPTDTQYF. The CDR3 DNA reads TGTGCCAGCAGTATCGCAGCGGGGGGACCCACAGATACGCAGTATTTT.

This clonotype was seen a few times. The chain carries TRBV19 and TRBJ2-7; D remains ambiguous. V was pared by 5 bases and J by 1 base, with 9 bases between. CDR1 LNHDA and CDR2 SQIVND come from the germline V gene (reference sequence). CDR3 length equals 13 residues. This CDR3 reads CASSPEESYEQYF. The CDR3 nucleotides read TGTGCCAGTAGTCCGGAAGAGTCCTACGAGCAGTACTTC.

This clonotype was found a few times. The chain employs TRBV20-1 and TRBJ1-5; 7 bases line up with TRBD1. Germline-derived CDR1 and CDR2 are DFQATT and SNEGSKA (reference sequence). The CDR3 runs to 11 residues. Trimming at V came to 1 base and at J to 12 bases, leaving 3 bases not matched to a gene. The CDR3 region has the DNA TGCAGTGCTAGAGGACAGGGACACCAGCATTTT. Translating it yields CSARGQGHQHF.